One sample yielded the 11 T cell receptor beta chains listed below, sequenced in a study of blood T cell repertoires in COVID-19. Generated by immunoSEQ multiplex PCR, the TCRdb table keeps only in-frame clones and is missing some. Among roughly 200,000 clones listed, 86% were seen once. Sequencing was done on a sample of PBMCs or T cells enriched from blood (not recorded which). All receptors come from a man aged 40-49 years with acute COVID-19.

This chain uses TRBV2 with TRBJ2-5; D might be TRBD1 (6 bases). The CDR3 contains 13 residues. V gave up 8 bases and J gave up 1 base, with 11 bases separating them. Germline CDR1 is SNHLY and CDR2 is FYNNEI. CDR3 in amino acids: CASGGGFQETQYF. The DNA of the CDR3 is TGTGCCAGCGGGGGCGGGTTCCAAGAGACCCAGTACTTC.

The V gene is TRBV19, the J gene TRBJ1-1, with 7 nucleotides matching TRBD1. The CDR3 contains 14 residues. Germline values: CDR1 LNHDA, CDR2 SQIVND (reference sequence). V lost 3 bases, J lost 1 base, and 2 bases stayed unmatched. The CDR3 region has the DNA TGTGCCAGTAGTATCGGGACAGCGAACACTGAAGCTTTCTTT. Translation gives CASSIGTANTEAFF.

In nucleotides, the CDR3 is TGTGCCAGCAGCATAAGAGGGGGGGGCCCTACCTACGAGCAGTACTTC. Encoded protein: CASSIRGGGPTYEQYF. The gene calls are TRBV28 and TRBJ2-7; the D gene is possibly TRBD2 (7 bases). Trimming removed 6 bases at V and 2 bases at J, with 20 bases between. This CDR3 is 16 amino acids long. Germline V lookup: CDR1 MDHEN, CDR2 SYDVKM.

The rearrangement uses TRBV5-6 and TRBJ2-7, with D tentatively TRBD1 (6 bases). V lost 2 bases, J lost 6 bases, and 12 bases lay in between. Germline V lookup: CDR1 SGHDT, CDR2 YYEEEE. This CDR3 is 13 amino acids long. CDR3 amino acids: CASSFGGRGEQYF. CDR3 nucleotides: TGTGCCAGCAGCTTTGGTGGCAGGGGCGAGCAGTACTTC.

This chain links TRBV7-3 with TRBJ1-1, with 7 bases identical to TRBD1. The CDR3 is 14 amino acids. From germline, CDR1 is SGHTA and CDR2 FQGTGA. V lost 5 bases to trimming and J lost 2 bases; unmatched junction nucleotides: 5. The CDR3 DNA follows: TGTGCCAGCAGCCCCGACAGGGTTAACACTGAAGCTTTCTTT. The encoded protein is CASSPDRVNTEAFF. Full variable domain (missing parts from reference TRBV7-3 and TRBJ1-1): GAGVSQTPSNKVTEKGKYVELRCDPISGHTALYWYRQSLGQGPEFLIYFQGTGAADDSGLPNDRFFAVRPEGSVSTLKIQRTERGDSAVYLCASSPDRVNTEAFFGQGTRLTVV.

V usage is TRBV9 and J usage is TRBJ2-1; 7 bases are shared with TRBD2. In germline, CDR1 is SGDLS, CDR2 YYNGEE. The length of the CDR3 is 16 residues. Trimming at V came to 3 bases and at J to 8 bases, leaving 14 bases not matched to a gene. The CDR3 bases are TGTGCCAGCAGCGGAGGATGGGGAGGGTTTCTCTATGAGCAGTTCTTC. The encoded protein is CASSGGWGGFLYEQFF.

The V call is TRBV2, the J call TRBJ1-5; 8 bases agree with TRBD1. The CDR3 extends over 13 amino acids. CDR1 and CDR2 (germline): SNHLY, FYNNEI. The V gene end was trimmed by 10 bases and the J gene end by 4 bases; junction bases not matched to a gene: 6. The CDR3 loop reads CAITTGVNQPQHF. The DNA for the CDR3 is TGTGCCATTACGACAGGGGTTAATCAGCCCCAGCATTTT.

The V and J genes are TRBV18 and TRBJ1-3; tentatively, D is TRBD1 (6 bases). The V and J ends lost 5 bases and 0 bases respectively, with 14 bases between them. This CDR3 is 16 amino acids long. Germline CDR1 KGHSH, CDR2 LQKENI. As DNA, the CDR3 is TGTGCCAGCTCATCAGACGGACAGAGCTCTGGAAACACCATATATTTT. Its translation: CASSSDGQSSGNTIYF.

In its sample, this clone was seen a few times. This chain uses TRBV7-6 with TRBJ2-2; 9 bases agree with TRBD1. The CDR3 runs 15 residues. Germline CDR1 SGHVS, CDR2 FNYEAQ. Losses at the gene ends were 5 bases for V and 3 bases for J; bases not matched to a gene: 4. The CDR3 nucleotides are TGTGCCAGCAGCCGGGACAGGGTTGACACCGGGGAGCTGTTTTTT. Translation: CASSRDRVDTGELFF.

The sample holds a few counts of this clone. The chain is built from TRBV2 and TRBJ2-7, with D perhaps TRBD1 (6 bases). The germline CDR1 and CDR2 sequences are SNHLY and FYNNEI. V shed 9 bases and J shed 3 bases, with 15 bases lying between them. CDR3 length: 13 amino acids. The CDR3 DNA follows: TGTGCCAGTCGACAGGCCATGCTCTACGAGCAGTACTTC. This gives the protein CASRQAMLYEQYF.

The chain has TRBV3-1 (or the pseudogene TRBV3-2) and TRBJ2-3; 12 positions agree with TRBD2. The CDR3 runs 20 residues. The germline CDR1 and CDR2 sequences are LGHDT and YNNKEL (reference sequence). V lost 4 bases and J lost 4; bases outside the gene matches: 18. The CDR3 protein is CASSPRGIRTSGIIADTQYF. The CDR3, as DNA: TGTGCCAGCAGCCCCCGGGGGATCCGGACTAGCGGGATTATCGCAGATACGCAGTATTTT.